The 2 T cell receptor beta chains below come from one sample, sequenced in a study of blood T cell repertoires in COVID-19. Data came from immunoSEQ multiplex PCR; TCRdb stores just in-frame clones and leaves some out. The data contain about 110,000 clones, more than 75% of them singletons. The sequenced sample consisted of peripheral blood. These receptors were obtained from a woman in her forties or fifties with acute or convalescent COVID-19.

The V call is TRBV5-1, the J call TRBJ2-3, with 9 bases matching TRBD1. The CDR3 runs 16 residues. Germline CDR1 and CDR2: SGHRS and YFSETQ. The V and J ends lost 4 bases and 1 base, in that order; junction bases with no gene match: 7. The CDR3 DNA follows: TGCGCCAGCAGCCCCCGGACAGGGGTAGGCACAGATACGCAGTATTTT. Its protein product is CASSPRTGVGTDTQYF.

The chain recombines TRBV7-8 with TRBJ2-7; possibly TRBD1 for D (7 bases). This CDR3 is 15 amino acids long. Trimming cost V 2 bases and J 7 bases, with 18 bases left between them. The germline CDR1 and CDR2 sequences are SGHVS and FQNEAQ. CDR3 nucleotides: TGTGCCAGCAGCTTAAGGATTGAGGGGGCGGGAGAGCAGTACTTC. Its translation: CASSLRIEGAGEQYF.